The TCR beta chain under discussion was sequenced for a study of T cells in Graves' hyperthyroidism and ophthalmopathy. Using RNA transcripts as the source, TCR beta CDR3 regions were amplified. Initially, a first-round RT-PCR of the TCR CDR3 employed the HTBI primer set. In TCRdb, the multiplex PCR reads were re-called with MiXCR into one record per CDR3 protein. The sample includes fewer than 700,000 distinct CDR3 sequences, about 16% of them seen just once. Germline lookup yields CDR1 SEHNR and CDR2 FQNEAQ (reference sequence). CDR3 length: 14 residues. Germline trimming cut 5 bases from V and 8 bases from J; bases unmatched to any gene: 6. This clonotype has more than one count but fewer than ten.

The sequenced sample was blood. The J gene is TRBJ1-4, the V gene TRBV7-9; 9 bases fit TRBD1. The clonotype was recovered from a woman in her 30s with Graves' hyperthyroidism. The CDR3 region has the DNA TGTGCCAGCAGCCCCGGACAGGGGAAGGAAAAACTGTTTTTT. Protein sequence: CASSPGQGKEKLFF.